A selection of T cell receptor beta chains follows, all from one sample in a study of blood T cell repertoires in COVID-19. Using immunoSEQ multiplex PCR, the repertoire was profiled, and TCRdb retains in-frame clones only, with some absent. The sample shows about 300,000 clones, about 87% of them seen only once. Sequencing was carried out using peripheral blood. These receptors all stem from a woman under 40 who had recovered from COVID-19. Both conserved end residues are part of each CDR3. A D gene is named only where the DNA matches it firmly. Only some rows state a clone size, as once, few, many or a class for expanded clones.

>-|TRBJ2-2|-|TRBV19
TGTGCCAGTAGTGACAGGGAGGTCACCGGGGAGCTGTTTTTT
CASSDREVTGELFF
>-|TRBJ2-6|-|TRBV7-8
TGTGCCAGCAGCTCCGGTTTGTCTGGGGCCAACGTCCTGACTTTC
CASSSGLSGANVLTF
>-|TRBJ1-2|-|TRBV27
TGTGCCAGCAGTTTACAGGGAGGCTTAAACTATGGCTACACCTTC
CASSLQGGLNYGYTF
>-|TRBJ2-7|-|TRBV6-6
TGTGCCAACCCCCCATGCCGACGACAGCCATCCTACGAGCAGTACTTC
CANPPCRRQPSYEQYF
>-|TRBJ2-6|-|TRBV5-1
TGCGCCAGCAGAGTGACAGCATCTGGGGCCAACGTCCTGACTTTC
CASRVTASGANVLTF
>TRBD1|TRBJ1-4|-|TRBV2
TGTGCCAGCAGGGAAACAGGGGGCTTTGAAGAAAAACTGTTTTTT
CASRETGGFEEKLFF
>TRBD1|TRBJ2-7|-|TRBV9
TGTGCCAGCAGCCCATTTTACAGGGGGAACGAGCAGTACTTC
CASSPFYRGNEQYF
>-|TRBJ1-5|-|TRBV19
TGTGCCAGTAGGCTCTGGTTCGGGGTTAGCAATCAGCCCCAGCATTTT
CASRLWFGVSNQPQHF
>-|TRBJ2-7|-|TRBV2
TGTGCCAGCAGTGAAGCGGCAGGGGAGTCCTACGAGCAGTACTTC
CASSEAAGESYEQYF
>-|TRBJ2-1|-|TRBV11-3
TGTGCCAGCAGCTTCCAGGGAAGTAAGGATGAGCAGTTCTTC
CASSFQGSKDEQFF
>TRBD1|TRBJ1-2|-|TRBV28
TGTGCCAGCAGACCCCGACAGGGGTTATCGATGCCGCCACTATATGGCTACACCTTC
CASRPRQGLSMPPLYGYTF
>TRBD1|TRBJ2-2|many|TRBV19
TGTGCCAGTAGTATTCGAGACAGGGGGCGTATCGGGGAGCTGTTTTTT
CASSIRDRGRIGELFF
>-|TRBJ2-1|-|TRBV4-2
TGTGCCAGCCGACCTCTCGGGGTTGGGTCCTACAATGAGCAGTTCTTC
CASRPLGVGSYNEQFF
>TRBD1|TRBJ1-1|-|TRBV5-6
TGTGCCAGCAGCTGGAGGACAGGAGCTGAAGCTTTCTTT
CASSWRTGAEAFF
>-|TRBJ1-2|-|TRBV27
TGTGCCAGCAGTTATCTAGGGGGGGGGCGTATGGACTATGGCTACACCTTC
CASSYLGGGRMDYGYTF
>-|TRBJ2-7|-|TRBV27
TGTGCCAGCAGCGAAACCCCGCGCGGAGCGCCGTACTTC
CASSETPRGAPYF
>-|TRBJ1-1|-|TRBV13
TGTGCCAGCAGCTTAGGGAGGTACATGAACACTGAAGCTTTCTTT
CASSLGRYMNTEAFF